Listed below are T cell receptor beta chains from one sample, sequenced in a study of T cell repertoires in cytomegalovirus infection. TCRdb re-called the reads through MiXCR, storing one row per CDR3 protein. The data contain hundreds of thousands of distinct CDR3 sequences, under 40% of them singletons. Their antigens are not known. This specimen consisted of cultured CD8+ T cells from PBMCs, obtained from culture after CMV antigen stimulation. Every receptor here comes from a human donor in good health (CMV status not recorded). Some clones in this sample may be carry-over from other donors' samples. The CDR3 runs from the conserved cysteine through the conserved F or W. Fields, in order: D gene, V gene, J gene, clone size, CDR3 DNA, CDR3 protein. A D gene is named only where the DNA matches it firmly. Only part of the rows carry a size: once, few, many, or a class if the clone is expanded.

TRBD1	TRBV29-1	TRBJ1-2	NA	TGCAGCGTTCATACAGGGGAGCGGAATGGCTACACCTTC	CSVHTGERNGYTF
TRBD2	TRBV14	TRBJ2-7	NA	TGTGCCAGCAGCCCCCCAAGACTAGCGGGGATCTTCTCCTACGAGCAGTACTTC	CASSPPRLAGIFSYEQYF
NA	TRBV20-1	TRBJ2-5	NA	TGCAGTGCCGCGGACCCCGAGTGGGAGACCCAGTACTTC	CSAADPEWETQYF
NA	TRBV12-5	TRBJ1-1	NA	TGTGCTAGTGGTAATTCCCAGACCGAGAACACTGAAGCTTTCTTT	CASGNSQTENTEAFF
TRBD1	TRBV7-2	TRBJ1-5	few	TGTGCCAGCAGCTCACGGGGACAGGCCGTATATAGCAATCAGCCCCAGCATTTT	CASSSRGQAVYSNQPQHF
TRBD1	TRBV7-9	TRBJ1-2	NA	TGTGCCAGCAGCTTAGTCGGGACAGAAGCTAACTATGGCTACACCTTC	CASSLVGTEANYGYTF
NA	TRBV7-9	TRBJ1-3	NA	TGTGCCAGCAGCCCGAGGACAGTTCCCGCTGGAAACACCATATATTTT	CASSPRTVPAGNTIYF
NA	TRBV5-3	TRBJ1-6	NA	TGTGCCAGCAGACCGAGATGGTATAATTCACCCCTCCACTTT	CASRPRWYNSPLHF
TRBD2	TRBV4-1	TRBJ2-1	few	TGCGCCAGCAGCCCCTCTCTTCTAGCGGGGGGAATCTACAATGAGCAGTTCTTC	CASSPSLLAGGIYNEQFF
TRBD1	TRBV5-6	TRBJ1-2	NA	TGTGCCAGCAGCTACGGACAGGGGAATGGCTACACCTTC	CASSYGQGNGYTF